A single sample is the source of the 27 T cell receptor beta chains below, sequenced in a study of T cells after yellow fever vaccination. Each CDR3 protein is one row after TCRdb ran MiXCR on the 5' RACE reads. The sample holds approximately 330,000 distinct CDR3 sequences, around 13% seen once. The input for sequencing was CD4+ T cells sorted from PBMCs, taken 15 days after the yellow fever booster vaccination. The receptor source for this set is a man between 18 and 29 years old who received the YFV17D yellow fever vaccine.

In its sample, this clonotype was seen many times. The chain carries TRBV9 and TRBJ2-3; TRBD1 aligns across 8 bases. CDR1 is SGDLS, CDR2 YYNGEE, per germline. The CDR3 is 14 residues long. With V trimmed by 2 bases and J by 2 bases, 1 base remained unmatched. CDR3 sequence reads: CASSVTGATDTQYF. The CDR3 DNA follows: TGTGCCAGCAGCGTGACAGGGGCCACAGATACGCAGTATTTT.

The chain recombines TRBV5-1 with TRBJ2-5; 8 nucleotides match TRBD1. The ends lost 0 bases at V and 5 bases at J; junction bases unmatched: 6. The CDR3 runs to 15 residues. Germline CDR1 reads SGHRS; CDR2 reads YFSETQ. CDR3 residues: CASSLDPGGAETQYF. DNA of the CDR3: TGCGCCAGCAGCTTGGACCCAGGGGGCGCGGAGACCCAGTACTTC.

The chain couples TRBV12-3 or TRBV12-4 to TRBJ2-5; D possibly corresponds to TRBD2 (7 bases). This CDR3 region has 15 residues. The V end was cut by 6 bases, the J end by 5 bases, with 19 bases between. The DNA for the CDR3 is TGTGCCAGCAGCTCTCCCGGGGAGGGGGGGGAGACCCAGTACTTC. Translating it yields CASSSPGEGGETQYF.

This clonotype showed up just a few times. The CDR3 DNA reads as TGTGCCAGCAGCTCTGGGGCTGAGCAGTTCTTC. This gives the protein CASSSGAEQFF. This rearrangement joins TRBV7-7 to TRBJ2-1; weak D call: TRBD1 (5 bases). This CDR3 spans 11 amino acids. V was pared by 4 bases and J by 9 bases, with 7 bases between. Germline CDR1 reads SSHAT; CDR2 reads FNYEAQ (reference sequence).

The rearrangement uses TRBV4-1 and TRBJ2-3; 11 bases line up with TRBD2. From germline, CDR1 is MGHRA and CDR2 YSYEKL. The CDR3 sequence is 16 residues long. J lost 1 base, V lost 3 bases, and 3 bases had no gene match. DNA of the CDR3: TGCGCCAGCAGCCAGCTAGCGGGGGGCCGCACAGATACGCAGTATTTT. Encoded protein: CASSQLAGGRTDTQYF.

The rearrangement joins TRBV5-1 to TRBJ2-7; D is possibly TRBD1 (6 bases). The CDR3 totals 13 residues. V lost 1 base, J lost 5 bases, and 10 bases lay in between. The germline gives CDR1 SGHRS, CDR2 YFSETQ. CDR3 nucleotide sequence: TGCGCCAGCAGCTTGTTTGGGGGCCACGAGCAGTACGTC. This encodes CASSLFGGHEQYV.

A few counts support this clonotype. The chain recombines TRBV15 with TRBJ1-2; no firm D call. This CDR3 comprises 12 residues. V was pared by 5 bases and J by 7 bases, with 11 bases between. Germline lookup yields CDR1 LNHNV and CDR2 YYDKDF (reference sequence). The CDR3 here is CATSRSAGGYTF. The DNA of the CDR3 is TGTGCCACCAGCCGCTCGGCTGGTGGCTACACCTTC.

This rearrangement joins TRBV7-6 to TRBJ1-1, with a weak D call TRBD1 (6 bases). The CDR3 runs 14 residues. Germline V lookup: CDR1 SGHVS, CDR2 FNYEAQ. Trimming removed 1 base from V and 4 bases from J, with 10 bases in between. The CDR3 loop reads CASSLDGGPTEAFF. DNA for the CDR3: TGTGCCAGCAGCTTAGATGGGGGGCCCACTGAAGCTTTCTTT. Full variable domain (missing parts from reference TRBV7-6 and TRBJ1-1): GAGVSQSPRYKVTKRGQDVALRCDPISGHVSLYWYRQALGQGPEFLTYFNYEAQQDKSGLPNDRFSAERPEGSISTLTIQRTEQRDSAMYRCASSLDGGPTEAFFGQGTRLTVV.

This clonotype was detected ten times or more. This chain joins TRBV6-5 and TRBJ2-3, with 7 bases identical to TRBD2. V lost 8 bases to trimming and J lost 5 bases; unmatched junction nucleotides: 10. The CDR3 runs to 14 residues. Germline CDR1 reads MNHEY; CDR2 reads SVGAGI. The CDR3 coding sequence is TGTGCCAGCGGGGAGCGGGGTTCGGTAGATACGCAGTATTTT. Encoded protein: CASGERGSVDTQYF.

V is TRBV27 and J is TRBJ2-5, with D maybe TRBD1 (6 bases). The germline V and J ends were trimmed by 4 bases and 8 bases, with 11 bases remaining between them. Germline CDR1 MNHEY, CDR2 SMNVEV (reference sequence). The CDR3 totals 12 residues. The CDR3 spells CASSSQDRTQYF. The CDR3 nucleotides read TGTGCCAGCAGTTCCCAGGACAGAACCCAGTACTTC.

The V gene is TRBV7-2, the J gene TRBJ2-1, with no clear D. This CDR3 region has 14 residues. Germline-derived CDR1 and CDR2 are SGHTA and FQGNSA. V was clipped by 5 bases and J by 8 bases, with 16 bases between them. This CDR3 reads CASSPRLLYHEQFF. CDR3 nucleotides: TGTGCCAGCAGCCCCCGACTCCTTTACCATGAGCAGTTCTTC.

The chain recombines TRBV9 with TRBJ1-3; TRBD1 agrees at 8 bases. CDR1 and CDR2 (germline): SGDLS, YYNGEE. This CDR3 is built from 14 residues. J gave up 3 bases and V 4 bases, and 3 bases lay outside the gene matches. CDR3: CASSLQGVGNTIYF. In nucleotides, the CDR3 is TGTGCCAGCAGCCTACAGGGGGTTGGAAACACCATATATTTT.

This clonotype was counted between two and nine times. J is TRBJ2-7 and V is TRBV7-9; D ambiguous. Germline loops: CDR1 SEHNR, CDR2 FQNEAQ (reference sequence). There are 15 residues in the CDR3. The ends were cut back, 4 bases at V and 2 bases at J, with 15 bases in the middle. The CDR3 nucleotides read TGTGCCAGCAGCTCACTCGGATCTATTCCCTACGAGCAGTACTTC. The encoded protein is CASSSLGSIPYEQYF. The variable domain in full, with the rest retrieved from reference TRBV7-9 and TRBJ2-7, is DTGVSQNPRHKITKRGQNVTFRCDPISEHNRLYWYRQTLGQGPEFLTYFQNEAQLEKSRLLSDRFSAERPKGSFSTLEIQRTEQGDSAMYLCASSSLGSIPYEQYFGPGTRLTVT.

J is TRBJ2-3 and V is TRBV5-6; possibly TRBD2 for D (6 bases). V gave up 4 bases and J gave up 8 bases, with 14 bases separating them. Germline CDR1 reads SGHDT; CDR2 reads YYEEEE. CDR3 length equals 13 residues. CDR3 protein: CASSQSGLGTQYF. In DNA form, the CDR3 reads TGTGCCAGCAGCCAGAGCGGGCTGGGTACGCAGTATTTT.

V usage is TRBV10-3 and J usage is TRBJ2-7, with D possibly matching TRBD2 (6 bases). The V gene lost 6 bases and the J gene lost 6 bases, with 12 bases spanning the gap. Germline-derived CDR1 and CDR2 are ENHRY and SYGVKD. There are 12 residues in the CDR3. CDR3 bases: TGTGCCATCAGGCCCGAGGGAGGCGAGCAGTACGTC. This gives the protein CAIRPEGGEQYV.

V is TRBV5-4 and J is TRBJ1-4; perhaps TRBD1 as D (6 bases). V was trimmed by 7 bases and J by 4 bases, leaving 14 bases between them. Per the germline V gene, CDR1 is SGHNT and CDR2 is YYREEE (reference sequence). This CDR3 contains 14 residues. The CDR3 spells CASGQWDGNEKLFF. The CDR3 DNA is TGTGCCAGCGGACAGTGGGACGGTAATGAAAAACTGTTTTTT.

The chain has TRBV9 and TRBJ2-2, with a weak D call TRBD1 (7 bases). The CDR3 is 16 residues long. CDR1 and CDR2 (germline): SGDLS, YYNGEE. V was clipped by 4 bases and J by 0 bases, with 13 bases between them. The DNA of the CDR3 is TGTGCCAGCAGCCCCAGGGGGGACGCGAACACCGGGGAGCTGTTTTTT. It translates to CASSPRGDANTGELFF.

This clonotype was detected a few times. J is TRBJ2-1 and V is TRBV2, with D possibly TRBD2 on 7 matching bases. Germline V gives CDR1 SNHLY, CDR2 FYNNEI. Between the trimmed V and J ends, which lost 6 bases and 9 bases, there was a span of 15 bases. The CDR3 has 13 amino acids. CDR3 residues: CASSGGGHGEQFF. The CDR3, as DNA: TGTGCCAGCAGCGGCGGGGGACACGGTGAGCAGTTCTTC.

This clonotype has only a few counts. V gene TRBV7-2 combines with J gene TRBJ2-2; tentatively, D is TRBD1 or TRBD2 (5 bases each). Germline V gene sequence: CDR1 SGHTA, CDR2 FQGNSA. Trimming removed 1 base from V and 6 bases from J, with 12 bases in between. The CDR3 is 15 amino acids. Written as DNA, the CDR3 is TGTGCCAGCAGCTTAGTAGGGGAGCCCCCCGGGGAGCTGTTTTTT. It encodes CASSLVGEPPGELFF.

This clonotype was observed many times. The V gene is TRBV20-1, the J gene TRBJ1-6; 9 bases line up with TRBD1. CDR3 size: 13 residues. CDR1 is DFQATT and CDR2 is SNEGSKA in the germline V gene (reference sequence). The trim removed 5 bases at V and 7 bases at J, leaving 3 bases unmatched. CDR3 nucleotides: TGCAGTGCTCCGACAGGGGGAAATTCACCCCTCCACTTT. Translating gives CSAPTGGNSPLHF.

This clonotype came up a few times. The chain links TRBV12-3 or TRBV12-4 to TRBJ2-3, with D unclear. The CDR3 is 12 residues long. Between the trimmed V and J ends, which lost 3 bases and 8 bases, there was a span of 9 bases. The CDR3 DNA reads TGTGCCAGCAGTTTCCACCCAGGTACGCAGTATTTT. Translated: CASSFHPGTQYF.

In its sample, this clonotype was seen a few times. The chain carries TRBV7-3 and TRBJ2-7; D is ambiguous. This CDR3 has 13 residues. Trimming pared 3 bases from V and 1 base from J, leaving 7 bases between. In germline, CDR1 is SGHTA, CDR2 FQGTGA. CDR3 sequence: CASSFGISYEQYF. The DNA for the CDR3 is TGTGCCAGCAGCTTTGGGATTTCCTACGAGCAGTACTTC.

This clonotype was detected a few times. The gene calls are TRBV20-1 and TRBJ2-3; D may match TRBD1 or TRBD2 (6 bases each). The CDR3 spans 15 residues. Trimming cost V 1 base and J 6 bases, with 17 bases left between them. Per germline, CDR1 DFQATT and CDR2 SNEGSKA (reference sequence). The CDR3 DNA reads as TGCAGTGCTAGAGTACCGGGGGCCCTTCGGGATACGCAGTATTTT. Translating gives CSARVPGALRDTQYF.

In this sample, this clonotype turned up a few times. This chain connects TRBV29-1 to TRBJ1-4, with D unclear. Trimming shortened V by 4 bases and J by 6 bases, and 15 bases separated the two germline ends. This CDR3 is built from 14 residues. CDR1 SQVTM and CDR2 ANQGSEA come from the germline V gene. Here the CDR3 DNA reads TGCAGCGTTGGTATAACGAATCCACATGAAAAACTGTTTTTT. It encodes CSVGITNPHEKLFF. Variable domain in full (rest from reference TRBV29-1 and TRBJ1-4): SAVISQKPSRDICQRGTSLTIQCQVDSQVTMMFWYRQQPGQSLTLIATANQGSEATYESGFVIDKFPISRPNLTFSTLTVSNMSPEDSSIYLCSVGITNPHEKLFFGSGTQLSVL.

This clonotype was seen more than once but under ten times. The chain links TRBV6-2 or TRBV6-3 to TRBJ2-5; no clear D gene. Per the germline V gene, CDR1 is MNHEY and CDR2 is SVGEGT. The CDR3 extends over 14 amino acids. Trimming shortened V by 4 bases and J by 5 bases, and 14 bases separated the two germline ends. CDR3 coding DNA: TGTGCCAGCAGTTCCTACGGACCGAAGGAGACCCAGTACTTC. Translating gives CASSSYGPKETQYF.

This clonotype has ten or more counts. This chain uses TRBV6-2 or TRBV6-3 with TRBJ1-1, with a tentative D call TRBD1 (5 bases). Germline CDR1 MNHEY, CDR2 SVGEGT. The CDR3 has 13 residues. The ends were cut back, 2 bases at V and 5 bases at J, with 9 bases in the middle. The chain's CDR3 is CASSYIGGTEAFF. DNA of the CDR3: TGTGCCAGCAGTTACATCGGGGGGACTGAAGCTTTCTTT.

The chain couples TRBV5-1 to TRBJ1-1, with TRBD1 matching over 7 bases. Germline loops: CDR1 SGHRS, CDR2 YFSETQ. The CDR3 covers 14 residues. V lost 3 bases and J lost 3; bases outside the gene matches: 5. The CDR3 loop is CASSYITGDTEAFF. The CDR3, as DNA: TGCGCCAGCAGCTATATTACAGGGGACACTGAAGCTTTCTTT.